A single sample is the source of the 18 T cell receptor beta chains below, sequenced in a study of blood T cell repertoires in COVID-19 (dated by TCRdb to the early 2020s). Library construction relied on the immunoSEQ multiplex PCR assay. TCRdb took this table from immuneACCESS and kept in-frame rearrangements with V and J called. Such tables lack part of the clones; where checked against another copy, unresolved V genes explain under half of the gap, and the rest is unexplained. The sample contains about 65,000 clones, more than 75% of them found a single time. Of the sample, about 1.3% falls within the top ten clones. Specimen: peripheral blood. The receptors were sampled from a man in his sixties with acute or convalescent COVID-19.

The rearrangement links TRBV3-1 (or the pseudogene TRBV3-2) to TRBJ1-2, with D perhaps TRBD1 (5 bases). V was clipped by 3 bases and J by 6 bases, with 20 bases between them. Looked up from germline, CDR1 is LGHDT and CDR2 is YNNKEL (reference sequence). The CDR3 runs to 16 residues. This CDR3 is CASSHLAGGKADGYTF. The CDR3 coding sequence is TGTGCCAGCAGCCACCTAGCGGGGGGTAAAGCGGATGGCTACACCTTC.

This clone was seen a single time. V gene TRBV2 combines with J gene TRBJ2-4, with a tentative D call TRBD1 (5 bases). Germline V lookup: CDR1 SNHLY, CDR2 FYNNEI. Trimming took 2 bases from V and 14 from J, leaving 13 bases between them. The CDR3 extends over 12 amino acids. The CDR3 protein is CASSETGVGKYF. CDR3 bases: TGTGCCAGCAGTGAAACAGGAGTGGGCAAGTACTTC.

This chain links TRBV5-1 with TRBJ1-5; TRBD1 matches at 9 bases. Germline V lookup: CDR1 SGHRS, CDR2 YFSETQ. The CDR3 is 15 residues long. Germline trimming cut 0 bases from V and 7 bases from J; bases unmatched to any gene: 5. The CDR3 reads CASSLDGTGSQPQHF. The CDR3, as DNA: TGCGCCAGCAGCTTGGACGGGACAGGGTCCCAGCCCCAGCATTTT.

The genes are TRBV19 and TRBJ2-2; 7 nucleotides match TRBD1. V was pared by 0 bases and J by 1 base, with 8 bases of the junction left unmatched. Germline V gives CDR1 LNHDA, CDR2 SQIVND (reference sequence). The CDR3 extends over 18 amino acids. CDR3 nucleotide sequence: TGTGCCAGTAGTATAGATCGGGGACAGTTATGGAACACCGGGGAGCTGTTTTTT. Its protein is CASSIDRGQLWNTGELFF.

CDR3 sequence reads: CASSLPTGLEQYF. The CDR3 DNA sequence: TGTGCCAGCAGCTTACCGACAGGGCTGGAGCAGTACTTC. The V and J genes are TRBV5-6 and TRBJ2-7, with 7 positions matching TRBD1. The junction had 6 bases not matched to a gene; V was cut back by 2 bases and J by 7 bases. The CDR3 runs 13 residues. Germline loops: CDR1 SGHDT, CDR2 YYEEEE.

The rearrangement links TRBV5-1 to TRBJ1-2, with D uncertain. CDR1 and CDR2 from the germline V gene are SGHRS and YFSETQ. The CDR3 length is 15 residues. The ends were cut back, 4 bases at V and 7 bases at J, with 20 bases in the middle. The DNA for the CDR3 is TGCGCCAGCAGCCCTGGCGCGGGGATTGTGGGTGGCTACACCTTC. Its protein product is CASSPGAGIVGGYTF.

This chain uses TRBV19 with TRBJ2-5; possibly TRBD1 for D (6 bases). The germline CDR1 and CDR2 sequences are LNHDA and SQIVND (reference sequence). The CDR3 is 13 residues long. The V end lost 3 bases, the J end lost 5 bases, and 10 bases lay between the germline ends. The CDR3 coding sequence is TGTGCCAGTAGTATTTACAGGGATGAGACCCAGTACTTC. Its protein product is CASSIYRDETQYF.

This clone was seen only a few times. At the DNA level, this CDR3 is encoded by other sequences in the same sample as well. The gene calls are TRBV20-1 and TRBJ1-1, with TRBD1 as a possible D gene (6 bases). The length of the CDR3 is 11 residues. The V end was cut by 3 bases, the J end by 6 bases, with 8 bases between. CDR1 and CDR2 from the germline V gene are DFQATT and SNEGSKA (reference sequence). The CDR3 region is CSASRQAEAFF. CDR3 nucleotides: TGCAGTGCTAGTCGACAGGCTGAAGCTTTCTTT.

The CDR3 region is CAIGTGGSVAFF. CDR3 in DNA: TGTGCCATCGGGACAGGGGGATCGGTAGCTTTCTTT. This chain links TRBV2 with TRBJ1-1, with 11 nucleotides matching TRBD1. The V segment lost 10 bases and the J segment 10 bases; nucleotides outside the gene matches: 8. From germline, CDR1 is SNHLY and CDR2 FYNNEI. The CDR3 extends over 12 amino acids.

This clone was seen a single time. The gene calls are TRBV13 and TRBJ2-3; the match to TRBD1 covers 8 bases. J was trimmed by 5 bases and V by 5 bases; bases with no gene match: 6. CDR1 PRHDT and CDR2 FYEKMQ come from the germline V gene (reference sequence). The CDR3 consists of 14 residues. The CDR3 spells CASSKGQAGDTQYF. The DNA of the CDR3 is TGTGCCAGCAGCAAGGGACAGGCCGGAGATACGCAGTATTTT. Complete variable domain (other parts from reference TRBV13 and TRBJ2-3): AAGVIQSPRHLIKEKRETATLKCYPIPRHDTVYWYQQGPGQDPQFLISFYEKMQSDKGSIPDRFSAQQFSDYHSELNMSSLELGDSALYFCASSKGQAGDTQYFGPGTRLTVL.

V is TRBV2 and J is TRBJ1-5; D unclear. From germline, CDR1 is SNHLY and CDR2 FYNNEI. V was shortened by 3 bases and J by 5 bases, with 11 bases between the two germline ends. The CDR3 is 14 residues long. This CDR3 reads CASSDEAADQPQHF. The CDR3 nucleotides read TGTGCCAGCAGTGATGAGGCGGCAGATCAGCCCCAGCATTTT.

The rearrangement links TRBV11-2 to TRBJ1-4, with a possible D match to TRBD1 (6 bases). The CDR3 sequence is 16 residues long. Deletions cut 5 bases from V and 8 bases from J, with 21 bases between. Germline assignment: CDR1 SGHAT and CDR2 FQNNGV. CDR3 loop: CASSPGTTGRKEKLFF. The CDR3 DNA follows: TGTGCCAGCAGCCCGGGAACTACAGGGAGAAAGGAAAAACTGTTTTTT.

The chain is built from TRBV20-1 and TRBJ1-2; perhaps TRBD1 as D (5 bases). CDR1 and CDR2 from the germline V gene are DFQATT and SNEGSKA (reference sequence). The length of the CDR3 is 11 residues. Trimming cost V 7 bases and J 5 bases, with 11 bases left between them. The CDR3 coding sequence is TGCAGTGGGGCCGGGGGGTATGGCTACACCTTC. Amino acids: CSGAGGYGYTF.

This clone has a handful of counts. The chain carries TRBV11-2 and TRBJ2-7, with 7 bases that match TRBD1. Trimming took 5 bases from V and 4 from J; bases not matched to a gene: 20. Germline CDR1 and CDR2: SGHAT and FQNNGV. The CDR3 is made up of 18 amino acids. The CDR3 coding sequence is TGTGCCAGCAGCGTCTCCCGTCGGACAGGACGGAACCCTTACGAGCAGTACTTC. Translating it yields CASSVSRRTGRNPYEQYF.

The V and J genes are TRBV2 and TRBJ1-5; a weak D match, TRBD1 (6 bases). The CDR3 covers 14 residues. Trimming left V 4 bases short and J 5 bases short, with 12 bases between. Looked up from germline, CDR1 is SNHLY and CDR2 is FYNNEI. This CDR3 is CASSAGAGDQPQHF. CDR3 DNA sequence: TGTGCCAGCAGTGCAGGGGCCGGGGATCAGCCCCAGCATTTT.

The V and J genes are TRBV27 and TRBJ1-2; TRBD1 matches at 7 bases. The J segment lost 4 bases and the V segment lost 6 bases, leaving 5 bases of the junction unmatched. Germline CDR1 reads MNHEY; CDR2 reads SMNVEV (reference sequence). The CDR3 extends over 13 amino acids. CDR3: CASSPGGTYGYTF. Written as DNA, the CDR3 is TGTGCCAGCAGCCCAGGGGGGACCTATGGCTACACCTTC.

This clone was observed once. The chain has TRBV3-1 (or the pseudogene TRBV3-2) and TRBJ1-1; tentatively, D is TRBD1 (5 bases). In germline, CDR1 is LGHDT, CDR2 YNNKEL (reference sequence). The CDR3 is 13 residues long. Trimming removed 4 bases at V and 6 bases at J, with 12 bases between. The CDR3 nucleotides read TGTGCCAGCAGCCCCGATGGGGCTCCTGAAGCTTTCTTT. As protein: CASSPDGAPEAFF.

The CDR3 coding sequence is TGTGCCAGCAGCTTAACACCCAGGGGAGACGCCGGGGAGCTGTTTTTT. It translates to CASSLTPRGDAGELFF. This chain links TRBV7-3 with TRBJ2-2; a possible D gene is TRBD1 (6 bases). This CDR3 contains 16 residues. Germline V gene data show CDR1 as SGHTA and CDR2 as FQGTGA. V dropped 0 bases and J dropped 6 bases, with 14 bases sitting between them.